Sequencing of this T cell receptor (beta chain) was carried out in a study of blood T cell repertoires in COVID-19. Study summary: Italy, Spain and the United States were the sources of the convalescent and acute COVID-19 samples. The cDNA or gDNA used as material had been derived from T cells, B-cell-depleted T cells, or PBMCs.

The CDR3 contains 15 residues. V dropped 4 bases and J dropped 5 bases, with 17 bases sitting between them. Germline CDR1 and CDR2: SGHAT and FQNNGV. Original methodology: Estimated nucleated cell counts came from reference gene primer amplification. Here immunoSEQ multiplex PCR was the method, and the copy in TCRdb shows in-frame clones only, minus some. That table is the source of V, J and clone size, and D and trimming were worked out from the DNA. The sample comprises 200,000 to 250,000 clones, roughly 80% of which are singletons, and 15% to 20% rests with the top ten. The sequenced sample was peripheral blood. This chain uses TRBV11-2 with TRBJ2-5, with D perhaps TRBD1 (6 bases). The clonotype comes from a woman over 75 with active or convalescent COVID-19. Here the CDR3 DNA reads TGTGCCAGCAGCTCACTAGAGGGGGTAGGGGAGACCCAGTACTTC. Its protein product is CASSSLEGVGETQYF.